This passage covers 8 T cell receptor beta chains from one sample sequenced in a study of response to subunit inactivated influenza vaccine. TCRdb redid the calling of the RT-PCR reads with MiXCR, one entry per CDR3 protein. The sample records hundreds of thousands of distinct CDR3 sequences, approximately 15% being singletons. The sequencing here drew on PBMCs from blood, taken 14 days before vaccination. These receptors were taken from a man between 45 and 60 years old who received an inactivated influenza vaccine.

The rearrangement joins TRBV19 to TRBJ2-7; 7 nucleotides align to TRBD1. The ends lost 5 bases at V and 0 bases at J; junction bases unmatched: 7. The CDR3 consists of 15 residues. Germline V gives CDR1 LNHDA, CDR2 SQIVND (reference sequence). CDR3 bases: TGTGCCAGTAGTCGGCGAGGGGGCCCCTCCTACGAGCAGTACTTC. Protein product: CASSRRGGPSYEQYF.

This clonotype was seen at least ten times. This chain uses TRBV14 with TRBJ2-1; 10 positions agree with TRBD2. CDR1 is SGHDN and CDR2 is FVKESK in the germline V gene. There are 16 residues in the CDR3. The trim removed 4 bases at V and 2 bases at J, leaving 5 bases unmatched. For the CDR3, the DNA is TGTGCCAGCAGCCGCGGACTAGCGGTTACCTACAATGAGCAGTTCTTC. Encoded protein: CASSRGLAVTYNEQFF.

The J gene is TRBJ1-6, the V gene TRBV10-3; D gene unclear. Germline values: CDR1 ENHRY, CDR2 SYGVKD. This CDR3 has 14 residues. The V end was cut by 3 bases, the J end by 6 bases, with 9 bases between. This chain's CDR3 is CAISDGRGNSPLHF. In DNA, the CDR3 is TGTGCCATCAGTGATGGACGGGGTAATTCACCCCTCCACTTT.

This chain links TRBV6-4 with TRBJ2-5; a weak D match, TRBD1 (6 bases). Germline loops: CDR1 MRHNA, CDR2 SNTAGT. Trimming pared 7 bases from V and 1 base from J, leaving 13 bases between. This CDR3 region has 14 residues. CDR3 DNA sequence: TGTGCCAGCAAGGACAGCTTAGCCCAAGAGACCCAGTACTTC. It translates to CASKDSLAQETQYF.

Remarks on this clonotype: A read error may produce the germline difference seen at one junction end. This chain joins TRBV4-3 and TRBJ2-3, with TRBD2 matching over 11 bases. CDR1 is LGHNA, CDR2 YSLEER, per germline. The CDR3 is made up of 19 amino acids. The CDR3 loop reads CASIQRVNGTSGDTDTQYF. The CDR3 nucleotides read TGCGCCAGCATCCAAAGGGTTAACGGGACTAGCGGTGACACAGATACGCAGTATTTT.

The table lists this clonotype with a few counts. The chain combines TRBV7-2 with TRBJ2-1; D is ambiguous. Germline CDR1 SGHTA, CDR2 FQGNSA. The CDR3 consists of 12 residues. Trimming removed 5 bases from V and 15 bases from J, with 17 bases in between. The CDR3 protein is CASSPEVGYRFF. As DNA, the CDR3 is TGTGCCAGCAGCCCAGAGGTCGGCTACCGGTTCTTC.

This rearrangement joins TRBV5-3 to TRBJ1-2; D is possibly TRBD1 (6 bases). TRBV5-3 is placed among ORFs of uncertain function. V was shortened by 4 bases and J by 0 bases, with 13 bases between the two germline ends. CDR3 length: 15 residues. CDR3 loop: CARSRGQTTNYGYTF. CDR3 sequence (DNA): TGTGCCAGAAGCCGAGGACAGACCACTAACTATGGCTACACCTTC.

This clonotype has a count of ten or more. As DNA, the CDR3 is TGCGCCAGCAGCCCCTACCCGACTAGCGGGGGGCCGGGAACCGGGGAGCTGTTTTTT. Its protein product is CASSPYPTSGGPGTGELFF. The chain recombines TRBV5-1 with TRBJ2-2, with 13 positions matching TRBD2. The CDR3 runs to 19 residues. The germline V gene encodes CDR1 SGHRS and CDR2 YFSETQ. With 4 bases clipped from V and 5 bases from J, the junction kept 14 bases outside the gene matches.